This T cell receptor (beta chain) was obtained from a study of blood T cell repertoires in COVID-19. Only one count was recorded for this clone. V was trimmed by 4 bases and J by 7 bases, leaving 16 bases between them. CDR3 length: 15 residues. CDR1 KGHDR and CDR2 SFDVKD come from the germline V gene. Profiled with immunoSEQ multiplex PCR; TCRdb holds only in-frame clones, not every one. In the table there are 200,000 to 250,000 clones, 87% of which are singletons. V is TRBV24-1 and J is TRBJ2-1; a weak D match, TRBD1 (6 bases). Material for sequencing was PBMCs or T cells enriched from blood (not recorded which). This clonotype was sampled from a man aged 18 to 29 with acute COVID-19. In DNA, the CDR3 is TGTGCCACCAGTGAATCGTTGGGGGCGCCTAATGAGCAGTTCTTC. This gives the protein CATSESLGAPNEQFF.